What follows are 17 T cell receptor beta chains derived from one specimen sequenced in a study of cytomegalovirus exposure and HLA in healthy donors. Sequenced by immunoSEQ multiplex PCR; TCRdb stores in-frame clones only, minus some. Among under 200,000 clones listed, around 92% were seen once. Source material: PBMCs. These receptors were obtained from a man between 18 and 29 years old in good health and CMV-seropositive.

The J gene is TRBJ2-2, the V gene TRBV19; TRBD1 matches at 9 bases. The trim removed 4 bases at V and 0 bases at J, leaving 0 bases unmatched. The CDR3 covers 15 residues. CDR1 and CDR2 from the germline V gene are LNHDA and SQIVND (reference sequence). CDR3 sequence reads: CASSRDRANTGELFF. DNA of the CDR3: TGTGCCAGTAGTAGGGACAGGGCGAACACCGGGGAGCTGTTTTTT.

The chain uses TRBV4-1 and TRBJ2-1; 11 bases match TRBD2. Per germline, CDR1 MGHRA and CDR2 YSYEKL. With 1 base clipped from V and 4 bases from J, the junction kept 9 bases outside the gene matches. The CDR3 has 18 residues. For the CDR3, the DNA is TGCGCCAGCAGCCAAGGTCGTAGCGGGAGGGCCCTGTACAATGAGCAGTTCTTC. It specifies CASSQGRSGRALYNEQFF.

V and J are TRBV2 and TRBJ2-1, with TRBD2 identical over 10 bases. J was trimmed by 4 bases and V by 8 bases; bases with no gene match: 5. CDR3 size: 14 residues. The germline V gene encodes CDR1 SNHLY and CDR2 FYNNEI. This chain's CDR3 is CASGEGLAYNEQFF. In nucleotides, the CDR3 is TGTGCCAGCGGAGAGGGACTAGCGTACAATGAGCAGTTCTTC.

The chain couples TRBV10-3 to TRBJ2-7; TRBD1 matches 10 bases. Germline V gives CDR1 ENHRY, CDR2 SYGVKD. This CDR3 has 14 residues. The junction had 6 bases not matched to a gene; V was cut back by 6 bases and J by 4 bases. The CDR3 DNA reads TGTGCCATCAGCCGGGACAGGGGTGTTTACGAGCAGTACTTC. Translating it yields CAISRDRGVYEQYF.

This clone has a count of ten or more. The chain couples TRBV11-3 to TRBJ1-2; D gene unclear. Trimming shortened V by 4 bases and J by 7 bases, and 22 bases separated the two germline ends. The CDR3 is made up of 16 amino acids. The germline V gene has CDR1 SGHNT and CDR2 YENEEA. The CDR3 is CASSYSSPGKSTGYTF. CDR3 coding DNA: TGTGCCAGCAGCTACTCGTCCCCGGGGAAGTCTACTGGCTACACCTTC. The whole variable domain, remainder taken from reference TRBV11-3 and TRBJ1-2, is EAGVVQSPRYKIIEKKQPVAFWCNPISGHNTLYWYLQNLGQGPELLIRYENEEAVDDSQLPKDRFSAERLKGVDSTLKIQPAELGDSAVYLCASSYSSPGKSTGYTFGSGTRLTVV.

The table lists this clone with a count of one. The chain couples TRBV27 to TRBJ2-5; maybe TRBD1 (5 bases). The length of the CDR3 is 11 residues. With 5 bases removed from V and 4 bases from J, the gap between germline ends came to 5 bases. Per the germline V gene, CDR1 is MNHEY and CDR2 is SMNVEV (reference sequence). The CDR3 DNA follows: TGTGCCAGCAGTCAGGGAGAGACCCAGTACTTC. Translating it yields CASSQGETQYF.

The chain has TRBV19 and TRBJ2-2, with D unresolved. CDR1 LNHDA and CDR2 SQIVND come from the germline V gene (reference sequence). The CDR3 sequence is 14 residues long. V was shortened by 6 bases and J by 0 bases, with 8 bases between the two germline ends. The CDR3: CASRSITNTGELFF. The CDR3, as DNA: TGTGCCAGTAGGAGCATAACGAACACCGGGGAGCTGTTTTTT.

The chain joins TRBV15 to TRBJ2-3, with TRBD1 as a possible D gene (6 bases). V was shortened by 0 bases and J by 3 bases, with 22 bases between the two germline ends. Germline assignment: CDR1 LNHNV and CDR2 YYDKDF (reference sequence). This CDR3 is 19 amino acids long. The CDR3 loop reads CATSRDQKDSPGRTDTQYF. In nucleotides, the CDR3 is TGTGCCACCAGCAGAGATCAAAAGGACAGCCCTGGAAGGACAGATACGCAGTATTTT.

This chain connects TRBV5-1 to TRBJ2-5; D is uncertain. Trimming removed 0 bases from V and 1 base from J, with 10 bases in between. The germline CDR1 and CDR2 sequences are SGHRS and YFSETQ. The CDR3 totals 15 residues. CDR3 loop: CASSLVPRGQETQYF. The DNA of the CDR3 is TGCGCCAGCAGCTTGGTTCCGAGAGGCCAAGAGACCCAGTACTTC.

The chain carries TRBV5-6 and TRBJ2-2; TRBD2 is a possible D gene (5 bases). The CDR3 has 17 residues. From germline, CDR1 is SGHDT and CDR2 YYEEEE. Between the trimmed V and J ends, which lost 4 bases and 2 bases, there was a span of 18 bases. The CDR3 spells CASSRRDRGRNTGELFF. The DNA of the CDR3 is TGTGCCAGCAGCCGCCGGGATAGAGGGCGAAACACCGGGGAGCTGTTTTTT.

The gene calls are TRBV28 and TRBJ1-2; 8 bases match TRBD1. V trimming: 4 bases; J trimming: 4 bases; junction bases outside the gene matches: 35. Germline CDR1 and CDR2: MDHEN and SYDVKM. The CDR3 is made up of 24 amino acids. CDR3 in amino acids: CASSSTGRSIELGAGGPTLYGYTF. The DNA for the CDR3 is TGTGCCAGCAGTTCCACCGGAAGATCGATTGAGTTGGGGGCAGGGGGCCCGACACTCTATGGCTACACCTTC.

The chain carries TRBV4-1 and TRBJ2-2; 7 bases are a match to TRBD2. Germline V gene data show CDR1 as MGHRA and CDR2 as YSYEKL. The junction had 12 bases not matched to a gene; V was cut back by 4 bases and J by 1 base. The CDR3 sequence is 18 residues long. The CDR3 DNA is TGCGCCAGCAGCCGACCCAAGATAAGCGGGATGAACACCGGGGAGCTGTTTTTT. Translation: CASSRPKISGMNTGELFF.

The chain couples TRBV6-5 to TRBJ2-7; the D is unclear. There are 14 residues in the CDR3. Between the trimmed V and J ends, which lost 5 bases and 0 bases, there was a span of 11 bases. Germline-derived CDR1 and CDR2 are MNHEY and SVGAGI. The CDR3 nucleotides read TGTGCCAGCAGTCTACAGAGAAACTCCTACGAGCAGTACTTC. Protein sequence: CASSLQRNSYEQYF.

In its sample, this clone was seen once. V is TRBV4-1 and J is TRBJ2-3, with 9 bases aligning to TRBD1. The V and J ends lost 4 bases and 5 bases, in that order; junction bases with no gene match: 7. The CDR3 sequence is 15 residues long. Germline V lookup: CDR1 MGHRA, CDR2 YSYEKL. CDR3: CASSLTGGAEDTQYF. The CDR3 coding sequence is TGCGCCAGCAGCCTTACAGGGGGCGCGGAAGATACGCAGTATTTT.

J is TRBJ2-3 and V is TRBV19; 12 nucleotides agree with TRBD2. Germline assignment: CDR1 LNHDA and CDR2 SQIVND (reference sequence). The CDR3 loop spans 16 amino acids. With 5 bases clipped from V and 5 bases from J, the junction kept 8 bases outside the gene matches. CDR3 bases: TGTGCCAGTAGTGGTCTAGCGGGAGGGCCCGTAGATACGCAGTATTTT. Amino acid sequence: CASSGLAGGPVDTQYF.

Here the CDR3 reads CASSDRGIGLFF. The CDR3 DNA is TGTGCCAGCAGCGACCGGGGGATTGGACTGTTTTTT. The rearrangement uses TRBV7-8 and TRBJ1-4; perhaps TRBD1 as D (5 bases). From germline, CDR1 is SGHVS and CDR2 FQNEAQ. The CDR3 has 12 amino acids. Trimming cost V 5 bases and J 13 bases, with 14 bases left between them.

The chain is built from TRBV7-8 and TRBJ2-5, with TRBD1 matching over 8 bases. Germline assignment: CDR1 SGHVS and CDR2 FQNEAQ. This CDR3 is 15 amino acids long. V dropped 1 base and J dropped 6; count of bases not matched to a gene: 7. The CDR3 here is CASSLGRGLQQTQYF. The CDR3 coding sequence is TGTGCCAGCAGCTTAGGCAGGGGGCTTCAACAGACCCAGTACTTC. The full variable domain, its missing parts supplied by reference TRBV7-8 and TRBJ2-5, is GAGVSQSPRYKVAKRGQDVALRCDPISGHVSLFWYQQALGQGPEFLTYFQNEAQLDKSGLPSDRFFAERPEGSVSTLKIQRTQQEDSAVYLCASSLGRGLQQTQYFGPGTRLLVL.